The 10 T cell receptor beta chains reported below all come from one sample, sequenced in a study of blood T cell repertoires in COVID-19. Clones were read by immunoSEQ multiplex PCR, and TCRdb kept only the in-frame ones, dropping some. Among some 500,000 clones listed, 70% to 90% were seen once. The sequencing input was peripheral blood. These receptors were obtained from a woman between 50 and 59 years old with COVID-19, enrolled during active disease.

The table lists this clone with a count of one. V usage is TRBV19 and J usage is TRBJ1-3; 8 nucleotides line up with TRBD1. The CDR3 is 13 residues long. Germline V CDR1 and CDR2: LNHDA, SQIVND (reference sequence). Unmatched junction bases numbered 6, after V lost 6 bases and J lost 8 bases. CDR3 bases: TGTGCCAGTAGGCCAGGGGGCGCGGACACCATATATTTT. It specifies CASRPGGADTIYF.

This rearrangement joins TRBV4-2 to TRBJ2-3; 8 bases are a match to TRBD2. This CDR3 has 16 residues. J gave up 1 base and V 0 bases, and 3 bases lay outside the gene matches. Per the germline V gene, CDR1 is LGHNA and CDR2 is YNFKEQ. CDR3 in amino acids: CASSQEGRGGTDTQYF. CDR3 DNA sequence: TGTGCCAGCAGCCAAGAAGGGCGGGGGGGCACAGATACGCAGTATTTT.

V and J are TRBV5-5 and TRBJ1-4; D call uncertain. CDR3 length: 17 amino acids. V was clipped by 0 bases and J by 0 bases, with 12 bases between them. Germline-derived CDR1 and CDR2 are SGHKS and YYEKEE (reference sequence). CDR3 in DNA: TGTGCCAGCAGCTTGGTCCCCCTATCTGCAACTAATGAAAAACTGTTTTTT. This translates into CASSLVPLSATNEKLFF.

CDR3 in DNA: TGTGCCAGCAGCCAACTAGCCCCTAGCACAGATACGCAGTATTTT. This encodes CASSQLAPSTDTQYF. V and J are TRBV11-2 and TRBJ2-3, with D possibly being TRBD2 (6 bases). CDR3 size: 15 residues. Germline CDR1 is SGHAT and CDR2 is FQNNGV. Trimming stripped 5 bases from V and 0 bases from J, with 12 bases between.

This clone came up once. This chain joins TRBV3-1 (or the pseudogene TRBV3-2) and TRBJ1-5; 11 positions agree with TRBD1. This CDR3 is built from 15 residues. Trimming at V came to 1 base and at J to 6 bases, leaving 2 bases not matched to a gene. Germline-derived CDR1 and CDR2 are LGHDT and YNNKEL (reference sequence). DNA for the CDR3: TGTGCCAGCAGCCAAGGGACAGGGGGCTTTCAGCCCCAGCATTTT. It specifies CASSQGTGGFQPQHF.

In DNA form, the CDR3 reads TGTGCCACCGCGGGCTACTATAATTCACCCCTCCACTTT. Translating gives CATAGYYNSPLHF. This rearrangement joins TRBV12-3 or TRBV12-4 to TRBJ1-6; no clear D. Trimming stripped 10 bases from V and 3 bases from J, with 10 bases between. The length of the CDR3 is 13 residues.

V and J are TRBV10-3 and TRBJ1-3; 7 bases are a match to TRBD1. Trimming took 11 bases from V and 0 from J; bases not matched to a gene: 4. Germline V CDR1 and CDR2: ENHRY, SYGVKD. The CDR3 contains 13 residues. CDR3 bases: TGTGCCTCCCGGGACAGCTCTGGAAACACCATATATTTT. It encodes CASRDSSGNTIYF.

The chain employs TRBV7-9 and TRBJ1-2; a possible D gene is TRBD1 (6 bases). The germline CDR1 and CDR2 sequences are SEHNR and FQNEAQ (reference sequence). This CDR3 region has 12 residues. Trimming took off 2 bases at V and 6 bases at J, with 7 bases between the two ends. The DNA of the CDR3 is TGTGCCAGCAGCTTAACAGGGAATGGCTACACCTTC. It codes for CASSLTGNGYTF.

This rearrangement joins TRBV5-1 to TRBJ2-3; possibly TRBD1 for D (6 bases). The CDR3 runs 16 residues. V lost 3 bases and J 0 bases, leaving 14 bases between the germline ends. Germline lookup yields CDR1 SGHRS and CDR2 YFSETQ. The CDR3 nucleotides are TGCGCCAGCAGCTCAATACAGGGATCTAGCACAGATACGCAGTATTTT. Protein sequence: CASSSIQGSSTDTQYF.

The rearrangement uses TRBV7-8 and TRBJ2-7, with TRBD1 identical over 8 bases. CDR3 length: 15 residues. V lost 5 bases and J lost 2; bases outside the gene matches: 8. Germline CDR1 reads SGHVS; CDR2 reads FQNEAQ. CDR3 region: CASSPGWGQAYEQYF. DNA of the CDR3: TGTGCCAGCAGCCCAGGGTGGGGACAGGCCTACGAGCAGTACTTC. The variable domain in full, completed from reference TRBV7-8 and TRBJ2-7, reads GAGVSQSPRYKVAKRGQDVALRCDPISGHVSLFWYQQALGQGPEFLTYFQNEAQLDKSGLPSDRFFAERPEGSVSTLKIQRTQQEDSAVYLCASSPGWGQAYEQYFGPGTRLTVT.